This T cell receptor (beta chain) was recovered during a study of cytomegalovirus exposure and HLA in healthy donors. General study results and limits: An analysis that was carried out later associated about 17,000 TCR beta sequences with HLA alleles at 0.05 false discovery rate. The number of N-insertions in an Asian-associated ancestry cluster was reportedly below the roughly 670-donor mean in a later analysis.

60 Vbeta and 13 Jbeta primers were used in PCR. TCRdb's copy holds only in-frame clones and misses some; the assay was immunoSEQ multiplex PCR. Of hundreds of thousands of clones listed, 78% are singletons. The V end was cut by 0 bases, the J end by 8 bases, with 19 bases between. The CDR3 totals 17 residues. Per germline, CDR1 SGHVS and CDR2 FNYEAQ. A note on this clone: Its specificity is not known.

This clonotype was obtained from a male donor in good health and CMV-seronegative. Input material: PBMCs. J is TRBJ1-4 and V is TRBV7-6; D perhaps matches TRBD1 (5 bases). CDR3 protein: CASSLAARGGSREKLFF. The DNA of the CDR3 is TGTGCCAGCAGCTTAGCGGCGCGTGGGGGGTCTCGGGAAAAACTGTTTTTT.